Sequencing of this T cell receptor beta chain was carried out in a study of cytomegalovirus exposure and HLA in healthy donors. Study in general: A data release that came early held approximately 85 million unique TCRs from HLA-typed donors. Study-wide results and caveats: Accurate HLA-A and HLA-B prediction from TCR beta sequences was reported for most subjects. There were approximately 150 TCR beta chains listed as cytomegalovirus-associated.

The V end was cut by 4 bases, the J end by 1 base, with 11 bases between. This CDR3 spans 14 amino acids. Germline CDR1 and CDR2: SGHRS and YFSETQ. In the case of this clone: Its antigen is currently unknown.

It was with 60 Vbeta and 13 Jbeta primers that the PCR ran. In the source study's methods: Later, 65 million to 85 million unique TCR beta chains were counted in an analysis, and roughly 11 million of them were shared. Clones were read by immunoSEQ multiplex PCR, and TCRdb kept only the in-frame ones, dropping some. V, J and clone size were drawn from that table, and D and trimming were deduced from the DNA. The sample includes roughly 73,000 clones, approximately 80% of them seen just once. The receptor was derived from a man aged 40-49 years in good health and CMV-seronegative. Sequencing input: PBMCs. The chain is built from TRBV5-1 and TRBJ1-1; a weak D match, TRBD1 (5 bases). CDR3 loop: CASSVTVPNTEAFF. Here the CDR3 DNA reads TGCGCCAGCAGCGTGACAGTCCCGAACACTGAAGCTTTCTTT.